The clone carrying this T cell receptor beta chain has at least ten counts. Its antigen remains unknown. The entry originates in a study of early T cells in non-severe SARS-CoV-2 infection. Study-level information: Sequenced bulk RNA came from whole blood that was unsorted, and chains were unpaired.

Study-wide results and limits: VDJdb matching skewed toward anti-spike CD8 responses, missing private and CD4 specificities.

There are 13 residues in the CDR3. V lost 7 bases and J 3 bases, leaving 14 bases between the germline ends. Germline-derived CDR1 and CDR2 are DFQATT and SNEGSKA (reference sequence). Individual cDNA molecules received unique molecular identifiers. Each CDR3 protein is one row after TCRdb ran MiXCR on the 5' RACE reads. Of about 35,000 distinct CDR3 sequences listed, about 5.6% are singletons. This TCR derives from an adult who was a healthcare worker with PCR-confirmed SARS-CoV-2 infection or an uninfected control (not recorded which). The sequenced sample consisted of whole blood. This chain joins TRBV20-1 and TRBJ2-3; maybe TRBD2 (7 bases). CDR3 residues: CSGGGGWTDTQYF. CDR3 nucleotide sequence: TGCAGTGGAGGGGGGGGTTGGACAGATACGCAGTATTTT.